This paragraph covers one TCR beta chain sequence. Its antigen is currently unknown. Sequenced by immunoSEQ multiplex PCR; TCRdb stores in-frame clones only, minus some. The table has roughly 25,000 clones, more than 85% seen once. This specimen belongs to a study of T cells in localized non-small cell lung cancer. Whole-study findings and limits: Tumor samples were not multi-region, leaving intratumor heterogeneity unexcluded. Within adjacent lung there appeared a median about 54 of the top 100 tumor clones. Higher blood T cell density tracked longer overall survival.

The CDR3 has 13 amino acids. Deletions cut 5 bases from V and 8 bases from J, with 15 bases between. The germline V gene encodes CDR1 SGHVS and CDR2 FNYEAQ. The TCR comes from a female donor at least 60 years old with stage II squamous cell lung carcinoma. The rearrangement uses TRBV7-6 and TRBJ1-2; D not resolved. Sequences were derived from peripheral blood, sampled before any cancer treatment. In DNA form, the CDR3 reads TGTGCCAGCAGCCTTTCGGAGGATATCGGCTACACCTTC. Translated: CASSLSEDIGYTF. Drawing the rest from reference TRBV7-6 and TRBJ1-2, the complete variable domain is GAGVSQSPRYKVTKRGQDVALRCDPISGHVSLYWYRQALGQGPEFLTYFNYEAQQDKSGLPNDRFSAERPEGSISTLTIQRTEQRDSAMYRCASSLSEDIGYTFGSGTRLTVV.